The rows below give T cell receptor beta chains drawn from one sample of a study of cytomegalovirus exposure and HLA in healthy donors. Libraries were prepared by immunoSEQ multiplex PCR; TCRdb keeps only in-frame clonotypes and omits some of them. This sample has 95,000 to 150,000 clones, with around two thirds found just once. Sample: PBMCs. The receptors were sampled from a man aged 55 to 70 in good health and CMV-seropositive. The CDR3 runs from the conserved cysteine through the conserved F or W. The D gene is left open where the match is weak. Only part of the rows carry a size: once, few, many, or a class if the clone is expanded.

V gene	D gene	J gene	clone size	CDR3 DNA	CDR3 protein
TRBV5-1	TRBD2	TRBJ2-3	NA	TGCGCCAGCAGCTTAACAGTAGCGGGGTTAAATACGCAGTATTTT	CASSLTVAGLNTQYF
TRBV5-4	TRBD2	TRBJ2-5	NA	TGTGCCAGCAGCTTGGCTAGCGGGGGATGGGGAGAGACCCAGTACTTC	CASSLASGGWGETQYF
TRBV5-1	NA	TRBJ2-5	NA	TGCGCCAGCAGCTTCAGCGGCCAAGAGACCCAGTACTTC	CASSFSGQETQYF
TRBV7-3	NA	TRBJ1-2	NA	TGTGCCAGCAGCCAAGGGGGGGAGGGATATGGCTACACCTTC	CASSQGGEGYGYTF
TRBV28	TRBD1	TRBJ2-7	few	TGTGCCAGCAGTTATGTGACAGGGGACGAGCAGTACTTC	CASSYVTGDEQYF
TRBV7-2	NA	TRBJ2-3	NA	TGTGCCAGCAGCCCCCGACTCTTCACAGATACGCAGTATTTT	CASSPRLFTDTQYF
TRBV7-2	TRBD1	TRBJ1-2	NA	TGTGCCAGCAGCCAGGGAAGAGGGGGCAGAGGCTATGGCTACACCTTC	CASSQGRGGRGYGYTF
TRBV9	TRBD2	TRBJ2-1	NA	TGTGCCAGCACCCCTAGCGGGGGGTACAATGAGCAGTTCTTC	CASTPSGGYNEQFF
TRBV6-5	NA	TRBJ1-2	NA	TGTGCCAGCAGTCATCAAGGGGGTTGGTATGGCTACACCTTC	CASSHQGGWYGYTF
TRBV7-9	NA	TRBJ2-7	NA	TGTGCCAGCAGCAACCTCAGGTCGAGCTACGAGCAGTACTTC	CASSNLRSSYEQYF
TRBV30	NA	TRBJ1-6	NA	TGTGCCTGGAGTCTACAGGACGATTCACCCCTCCACTTT	CAWSLQDDSPLHF
TRBV29-1	NA	TRBJ2-3	once	TGCAGCGGAGGGGGGGCGGGCCTCAGTAGAGATACGCAGTATTTT	CSGGGAGLSRDTQYF
TRBV5-1	NA	TRBJ2-2	NA	TGCGCCAGCAGCTCTCTGGGCTTAGAGCTGTTTTTT	CASSSLGLELFF
TRBV7-3	NA	TRBJ1-5	NA	TGTGCCAGCAGCTTACCCCCAAGAAGGGGAAATCAGCCCCAGCATTTT	CASSLPPRRGNQPQHF
TRBV27	NA	TRBJ2-5	NA	TGTGCCAGCAGTTTGATTACAGGGCCACAAGAGACCCAGTACTTC	CASSLITGPQETQYF
TRBV5-1	NA	TRBJ2-1	few	TGCGCCAGCAGCTTGTCCCCAGGGATCTACAATGAGCAGTTCTTC	CASSLSPGIYNEQFF
TRBV6-1	NA	TRBJ1-6	NA	TGTGCCAGCAGTGCCGGTCCTTATAATTCACCCCTCCACTTT	CASSAGPYNSPLHF
TRBV12-1	NA	TRBJ2-7	NA	TGTGCCAGCAGACTTATGGACAGGCTACTGGGTAACGAGCAGTACTTC	CASRLMDRLLGNEQYF
TRBV4-1	TRBD1	TRBJ2-7	NA	TGCGCCAGCAGCCATGGACAGGGGCCCTACGAGCAGTACTTC	CASSHGQGPYEQYF
TRBV10-3	TRBD1	TRBJ1-3	NA	TGTGCCATCAGGGGACAGGGAAACACCATATATTTT	CAIRGQGNTIYF
TRBV7-3	TRBD2	TRBJ2-1	NA	TGTGCCAGCAGCCCCGCTCGGACTAGGAACTACAATGAGCAGTTCTTC	CASSPARTRNYNEQFF
TRBV5-6	TRBD1	TRBJ2-3	NA	TGTGCCAGCAGCTGGGGGACAGGGGAACCAGATACGCAGTATTTT	CASSWGTGEPDTQYF
TRBV5-1	TRBD2	TRBJ2-2	NA	TGCGCCAGCATGCGCGGCGGGGGGAACACCGGGGAGCTGTTTTTT	CASMRGGGNTGELFF
TRBV5-4	NA	TRBJ1-2	few	TGTGCCAGCAGCTCACCGACAGGCGTCACTAACTATGGCTACACCTTC	CASSSPTGVTNYGYTF
TRBV7-9	NA	TRBJ2-1	NA	TGTGCCAGCAGCTTTACCCTCAACAGGGACAATGAGCAGTTCTTC	CASSFTLNRDNEQFF
TRBV29-1	TRBD1	TRBJ2-5	NA	TGCAGCGTTCCCGGACAGGACGAGACCCAGTACTTC	CSVPGQDETQYF
TRBV18	NA	TRBJ1-3	NA	TGTGCCAGCTCACCAAGAACAACGTCTGGAAACACCATATATTTT	CASSPRTTSGNTIYF
TRBV10-3	NA	TRBJ1-4	few	TGTGCCATCAGTGAGCCAGGCGCCGGGACACCTCCTGAAAAACTGTTTTTT	CAISEPGAGTPPEKLFF
TRBV27	TRBD1	TRBJ2-3	NA	TGTGCCAGCAGTGGAAGGGACAGGGGGCGCCCAGATACGCAGTATTTT	CASSGRDRGRPDTQYF
TRBV5-5	NA	TRBJ2-7	NA	TGTGCCAGCAGCCCATTGGAGGAGCAGTACTTC	CASSPLEEQYF
TRBV4-2	NA	TRBJ2-7	NA	TGTGCCAGCAGCCAAGACTCGGGTTACGAGCAGTACTTC	CASSQDSGYEQYF
TRBV4-1	NA	TRBJ1-6	NA	TGCGCCAGCAGCCAAGCTCGGGGGTCACCCCTCCACTTT	CASSQARGSPLHF
TRBV4-2	NA	TRBJ2-7	NA	TGTGCCAGCAGCCAAGAATATGCTCCCGGAGGGGCCTACGAGCAGTACTTC	CASSQEYAPGGAYEQYF